The 8 T cell receptor beta chains below were found in one sample sequenced in a study of CD8+CD57+ T cells in acquired aplastic anemia. TCR beta VDJ and CDR3 profiles were obtained from a genomic DNA template. TCRdb itself ran the reads through MiXCR, one entry per CDR3 protein. The sample carries about 200,000 distinct CDR3 sequences, around 50% recorded once. Flow cytometry had shown expanded CD8+CD57+ cells in the patients chosen for sequencing. Sequenced input: sorted CD4+, CD8+, or CD8+CD57+ T cells (not recorded which) from PBMCs. The receptors here all came from a human donor with aplastic anemia.

The sample holds one count of this clonotype. This sequence joins TRBV18 and TRBJ2-7; D might be TRBD1 (6 bases). The CDR3 extends over 12 amino acids. V shed 8 bases and J shed 2 bases, with 10 bases lying between them. Germline CDR1 KGHSH, CDR2 LQKENI. The CDR3 nucleotides are TGTGCCAGCCCAGGGGCCGCCTACGAGCAGTACTTC. Translated, it gives CASPGAAYEQYF.

This sequence joins TRBV15 and TRBJ1-1; D may be TRBD1 (5 bases). V lost 0 bases to trimming and J lost 5 bases, with 22 bases between them. The CDR3 covers 18 residues. Germline CDR1 reads LNHNV; CDR2 reads YYDKDF (reference sequence). The CDR3 nucleotides are TGTGCCACCAGCAGAGATGGGGCGGTGAGGGGCCGCGGTACTGAAGCTTTCTTT. It yields the protein CATSRDGAVRGRGTEAFF.

The rearrangement uses TRBV4-1 and TRBJ2-7, with TRBD1 as a possible D gene (6 bases). Germline CDR1 is MGHRA and CDR2 is YSYEKL. CDR3 length equals 14 residues. The V gene lost 5 bases and the J gene lost 6 bases, with 17 bases spanning the gap. The CDR3 coding sequence is TGCGCCAGCAGCTCTCACACGCAGGGGCTCGAGCAGTACTTC. Protein sequence: CASSSHTQGLEQYF.

This sequence joins TRBV5-8 and TRBJ1-2; possibly TRBD1 for D (6 bases). This CDR3 is built from 15 residues. Germline values: CDR1 SGHTS, CDR2 YDEGEE. The germline V and J ends were trimmed by 4 bases and 5 bases, with 18 bases remaining between them. The DNA of the CDR3 is TGTGCCAGCAGCCCCGGGGGGGGGGGGGCGTATGGCTACACCTTC. Translated, it gives CASSPGGGGAYGYTF.

About this clonotype: Being one base from a much bigger clone, this may be a read error. CDR3 amino acids: CASNTLNRDNQHQHF. CDR3 coding DNA: TGTGCCAGCAACACACTTAACAGGGACAATCAGCACCAGCATTTT. The rearrangement links TRBV10-3 to TRBJ1-5; D perhaps matches TRBD1 (6 bases). The CDR3 extends over 15 amino acids. CDR1 is ENHRY and CDR2 is SYGVKD in the germline V gene.

The chain combines TRBV7-2 with TRBJ2-7, with unresolved D. In germline, CDR1 is SGHTA, CDR2 FQGNSA. V lost 4 bases and J lost 7, with 14 bases in between. The CDR3 runs 13 residues. The CDR3 nucleotides read TGTGCCAGCAGCTCCACGATGGTGAGGGAGCAGTACTTC. Translating gives CASSSTMVREQYF.

This clonotype was found many times. The CDR3 region has the DNA TGTGCCAGCAGCGTGGCAGGGGGGGGGGCAGCCGGAAACACCATATATTTT. Its translation: CASSVAGGGAAGNTIYF. The chain carries TRBV9 and TRBJ1-3; 7 bases map to TRBD1. Germline loops: CDR1 SGDLS, CDR2 YYNGEE. V was clipped by 2 bases and J by 4 bases; unmatched bases: 12. CDR3 length: 17 amino acids.

This clonotype showed up many times. The rearrangement links TRBV20-1 to TRBJ2-7, with 12 positions matching TRBD2. Germline-derived CDR1 and CDR2 are DFQATT and SNEGSKA (reference sequence). The V gene end was trimmed by 5 bases and the J gene end by 3 bases; junction bases not matched to a gene: 2. The length of the CDR3 is 13 residues. Written as DNA, the CDR3 is TGCAGTGCTGGGACTAGCGGGCGCTACGAGCAGTACTTC. Translated: CSAGTSGRYEQYF.